The 15 T cell receptor beta chains below all came from one sample that was sequenced in a study of CXCR3-negative and CXCR3-positive naive CD8 T cells. The authors prepared UMI-labeled TRB cDNA libraries by 5' RACE. TCRdb processed the 5' RACE reads again and assigns one entry to each CDR3 protein, with no DNA. The data include tens of thousands of distinct CDR3 sequences; the top ten clones carry around 10%. The specimen was memory CD8+ T cells from blood. These receptor sequences come from a human donor in good health. Some clones in this sample may be carry-over from other donors' samples.

J is TRBJ1-1 and V is TRBV4-1. CDR1 is MGHRA, CDR2 YSYEKL, per germline. The CDR3 has 15 amino acids. The chain's CDR3 is CASSPGRGAGTEAFF.

The rearrangement joins TRBV12-3 or TRBV12-4 to TRBJ2-7. The CDR3 contains 12 residues. CDR3: CASSLSTREQYF.

The CDR3 loop is CASSPPGGNEQYF. The V and J genes are TRBV7-6 and TRBJ2-7; without DNA, the TCRdb call of TRBD1 cannot be checked. Germline V gives CDR1 SGHVS, CDR2 FNYEAQ. CDR3 length equals 13 residues.

The V gene is TRBV7-2, the J gene TRBJ2-3. The CDR3 has 13 amino acids. Germline-derived CDR1 and CDR2 are SGHTA and FQGNSA. The CDR3 loop is CASSSPRTDTQYF.

The rearrangement uses TRBV19 and TRBJ2-7. Germline CDR1 reads LNHDA; CDR2 reads SQIVND (reference sequence). The CDR3 contains 13 residues. The CDR3 loop is CASSPDQTYEQYF.

The chain couples TRBV4-3 to TRBJ1-2; the TCRdb call, TRBD1, lacks DNA for checking. This CDR3 comprises 13 residues. CDR1 and CDR2 from the germline V gene are LGHNA and YSLEER. The CDR3: CASSQVKGGGYTF.

The V and J genes are TRBV7-3 and TRBJ2-2; the TCRdb D gene call, TRBD1, has no DNA to confirm it. The CDR3 has 16 amino acids. Germline V lookup: CDR1 SGHTA, CDR2 FQGTGA. This CDR3 reads CASSPIPAAITGELFF.

This CDR3 is CASSQELGGNSPLHF. J is TRBJ1-6 and V is TRBV4-3; there is no DNA to check the TCRdb D call of TRBD1. Germline CDR1 is LGHNA and CDR2 is YSLEER. The length of the CDR3 is 15 residues.

This chain connects TRBV7-2 to TRBJ1-5. Germline CDR1 SGHTA, CDR2 FQGNSA. This CDR3 contains 16 residues. CDR3 loop: CASSLESQASNQPQHF.

The rearrangement links TRBV7-8 to TRBJ2-5; checking the TCRdb D call of TRBD2 is not possible without DNA. The CDR3 is 16 residues long. CDR1 is SGHVS and CDR2 is FQNEAQ in the germline V gene. CDR3 region: CASSQFSSSPGETQYF.

V is TRBV9 and J is TRBJ2-7; TCRdb indicates TRBD1, and absent DNA this call remains unverified. This CDR3 spans 13 amino acids. Germline V gene lookup returns CDR1 SGDLS and CDR2 YYNGEE. The CDR3 here is CASSVDGGYEQYF.

The genes are TRBV7-2 and TRBJ2-1. In germline, CDR1 is SGHTA, CDR2 FQGNSA. The CDR3 consists of 17 residues. This chain's CDR3 is CASSIYHRVGSYNEQFF.

This CDR3 reads CAVRWGQGFYEQYF. The chain joins TRBV27 to TRBJ2-7; as DNA is missing, the TRBD1 call by TCRdb cannot be tested. The CDR3 is 14 residues long. Germline CDR1 is MNHEY and CDR2 is SMNVEV (reference sequence).

The rearrangement joins TRBV29-1 to TRBJ2-1; TCRdb's D gene call, TRBD1, goes unchecked for lack of DNA. CDR3 size: 16 residues. Germline V gene lookup returns CDR1 SQVTM and CDR2 ANQGSEA. The CDR3 loop is CSVTGSRGAGSYEQFF.

This chain uses TRBV7-9 with TRBJ1-1; TCRdb's D gene call, TRBD1, goes unchecked for lack of DNA. The CDR3 is made up of 14 amino acids. Germline CDR1 and CDR2: SEHNR and FQNEAQ (reference sequence). The CDR3: CASSFSGVNTEAFF.